The 32 T cell receptor beta chains below come from one sample, sequenced in a study of siplizumab effects on memory and regulatory T cells. Data came from immunoSEQ multiplex PCR; TCRdb stores just in-frame clones and leaves some out. The table lists 50,000 to 55,000 clones, over 85% of them singletons. Sequencing used CD8+ T cells sorted from blood. These receptor sequences come from a human donor in good health.

The CDR3: CASSLKANSYNEQFF. CDR3 in DNA: TGTGCCAGCAGCTTAAAGGCTAATTCCTACAATGAGCAGTTCTTC. V gene TRBV7-2 combines with J gene TRBJ2-1; D is unclear. The germline V gene encodes CDR1 SGHTA and CDR2 FQGNSA. V gave up 2 bases and J gave up 1 base, with 9 bases separating them. This CDR3 region has 15 residues.

The chain has TRBV30 and TRBJ1-2; weak D call: TRBD1 (5 bases). The CDR3 is 14 amino acids. Germline assignment: CDR1 GTSNPN and CDR2 SVGIG (reference sequence). The ends were cut back, 6 bases at V and 4 bases at J, with 18 bases in the middle. CDR3 protein: CACKTVSGTYGYTF. The CDR3, as DNA: TGTGCCTGCAAAACCGTATCCGGGACCTATGGCTACACCTTC. Using reference TRBV30 and TRBJ1-2 for the parts outside the CDR3, the full variable domain is SQTIHQWPATLVQPVGSPLSLECTVEGTSNPNLYWYRQAAGRGLQLLFYSVGIGQISSEVPQNLSASRPQDRQFILSSKKLLLSDSGFYLCACKTVSGTYGYTFGSGTRLTVV.

This chain links TRBV27 with TRBJ2-1; 9 bases are a match to TRBD2. With 7 bases clipped from V and 6 bases from J, the junction kept 7 bases outside the gene matches. The CDR3 sequence is 14 residues long. CDR1 is MNHEY and CDR2 is SMNVEV in the germline V gene (reference sequence). Written as DNA, the CDR3 is TGTGCCAGCAAACGAGCGGGAGGTCCCAATGAGCAGTTCTTC. Protein product: CASKRAGGPNEQFF.

The chain couples TRBV10-3 to TRBJ2-1, with no clear D. V shed 6 bases and J shed 4 bases, with 13 bases lying between them. The CDR3 is 14 amino acids. Germline lookup yields CDR1 ENHRY and CDR2 SYGVKD. In DNA form, the CDR3 reads TGTGCCATCAGAAACCCTGGCAGATACAATGAGCAGTTCTTC. Its protein product is CAIRNPGRYNEQFF.

The chain employs TRBV5-6 and TRBJ2-7; D gene uncertain. Trimming took 4 bases from V and 1 from J, leaving 9 bases between them. Per germline, CDR1 SGHDT and CDR2 YYEEEE. The CDR3 has 13 amino acids. The CDR3 region has the DNA TGTGCCAGCAGCCCACAACCATCCTACGAGCAGTACTTC. Its translation is CASSPQPSYEQYF.

The gene calls are TRBV11-2 and TRBJ2-3; no clear D. CDR1 and CDR2 (germline): SGHAT, FQNNGV. Trimming took 5 bases from V and 2 from J, leaving 8 bases between them. This CDR3 is 13 amino acids long. CDR3 DNA: TGTGCCAGCAGCGCCTTTAACACAGATACGCAGTATTTT. Its translation is CASSAFNTDTQYF.

The J gene is TRBJ2-1, the V gene TRBV4-2, with D maybe TRBD1 (6 bases). CDR1 is LGHNA, CDR2 YNFKEQ, per germline. The V gene lost 1 base and the J gene lost 9 bases, with 19 bases spanning the gap. The CDR3 totals 16 residues. In DNA, the CDR3 is TGTGCCAGCAGCCAAGTAGGGGGAACTCGAATTGGTGAGCAGTTCTTC. It specifies CASSQVGGTRIGEQFF.

The chain links TRBV6-5 to TRBJ1-5; D is unresolved. Germline loops: CDR1 MNHEY, CDR2 SVGAGI. V gave up 6 bases and J gave up 4 bases, with 16 bases separating them. The CDR3 covers 15 residues. CDR3 in DNA: TGTGCCAGCAGCCCCTTGGAGTGGTTGAATCAGCCCCAGCATTTT. This codes for CASSPLEWLNQPQHF.

V gene TRBV4-1 combines with J gene TRBJ2-1; TRBD2 is a possible D gene (6 bases). The CDR3 totals 14 residues. Per the germline V gene, CDR1 is MGHRA and CDR2 is YSYEKL. The V end was cut by 0 bases, the J end by 7 bases, with 10 bases between. The CDR3 coding sequence is TGCGCCAGCAGCCAAGATTTAGGAGGGAATGAGCAGTTCTTC. This encodes CASSQDLGGNEQFF.

The chain combines TRBV6-1 with TRBJ2-4, with 8 bases that match TRBD2. With V trimmed by 3 bases and J by 0 bases, 7 bases remained unmatched. CDR3 length: 17 residues. The germline gives CDR1 MNHNS, CDR2 SASEGT. The CDR3: CASSEPGTRTAKNIQYF. CDR3 DNA: TGTGCCAGCAGTGAGCCCGGGACTAGAACAGCCAAAAACATTCAGTACTTC.

The rearrangement joins TRBV5-8 to TRBJ2-7, with TRBD2 as a possible D gene (6 bases). CDR1 is SGHTS and CDR2 is YDEGEE in the germline V gene. The length of the CDR3 is 16 residues. The V end was cut by 6 bases, the J end by 1 base, with 20 bases between. The DNA of the CDR3 is TGTGCCAGCAACCCTATCCTTAGCGGAGGGTCCTACGAGCAGTACTTC. It codes for CASNPILSGGSYEQYF.

The rearrangement uses TRBV27 and TRBJ2-7; possible D gene TRBD1, 5 bases. V was cut by 5 bases and J by 2 bases, with 10 bases left in between. CDR1 and CDR2 (germline): MNHEY, SMNVEV (reference sequence). The CDR3 loop spans 13 amino acids. CDR3 protein: CASSLTGPYEQYF. In DNA form, the CDR3 reads TGTGCCAGCAGTCTAACAGGCCCCTACGAGCAGTACTTC.

The chain employs TRBV6-5 and TRBJ2-5; a weak D match, TRBD1 (5 bases). Looked up from germline, CDR1 is MNHEY and CDR2 is SVGAGI. CDR3 length equals 13 residues. V was trimmed by 6 bases and J by 2 bases, leaving 10 bases between them. CDR3 sequence: CASSRAEQETQYF. The CDR3 nucleotides read TGTGCCAGCAGCAGGGCAGAGCAAGAGACCCAGTACTTC.

This rearrangement joins TRBV28 to TRBJ1-1; D is uncertain. V lost 1 base, J lost 8 bases, and 8 bases lay in between. The length of the CDR3 is 12 residues. CDR1 and CDR2 (germline): MDHEN, SYDVKM. The CDR3 is CASSLYGGEAFF. The CDR3, as DNA: TGTGCCAGCAGTTTATATGGTGGCGAAGCTTTCTTT. The variable domain in full, completed from reference TRBV28 and TRBJ1-1, reads DVKVTQSSRYLVKRTGEKVFLECVQDMDHENMFWYRQDPGLGLRLIYFSYDVKMKEKGDIPEGYSVSREKKERFSLILESASTNQTSMYLCASSLYGGEAFFGQGTRLTVV.

The chain is built from TRBV29-1 and TRBJ1-5; 9 nucleotides match TRBD1. This CDR3 comprises 13 residues. The trim removed 4 bases at V and 6 bases at J, leaving 4 bases unmatched. Germline V gene lookup returns CDR1 SQVTM and CDR2 ANQGSEA. CDR3 protein: CSVGDRVGQPQHF. In DNA, the CDR3 is TGCAGCGTTGGGGACAGGGTGGGTCAGCCCCAGCATTTT. Complete variable domain (other parts from reference TRBV29-1 and TRBJ1-5): SAVISQKPSRDICQRGTSLTIQCQVDSQVTMMFWYRQQPGQSLTLIATANQGSEATYESGFVIDKFPISRPNLTFSTLTVSNMSPEDSSIYLCSVGDRVGQPQHFGDGTRLSIL.

The chain is built from TRBV27 and TRBJ2-1, with TRBD2 matching 7 bases. V trimming: 6 bases; J trimming: 0 bases; junction bases outside the gene matches: 8. Germline V gene data show CDR1 as MNHEY and CDR2 as SMNVEV (reference sequence). The length of the CDR3 is 16 residues. The CDR3 nucleotides read TGTGCCAGCAGCATAGACGGGAGGAGCTCCTACAATGAGCAGTTCTTC. Protein sequence: CASSIDGRSSYNEQFF.

CDR3 DNA sequence: TGTGCCAGCAGCTCCCCGGACAGGGTCTACGAGCAGTACTTC. As protein: CASSSPDRVYEQYF. The chain is built from TRBV13 and TRBJ2-7; TRBD1 aligns across 8 bases. In germline, CDR1 is PRHDT, CDR2 FYEKMQ (reference sequence). The CDR3 has 14 residues. V was clipped by 4 bases and J by 3 bases; unmatched bases: 5.

This clone was picked up one time. The CDR3 coding sequence is TGTGCCAGCTCGGGGGAGAACACTGAAGCTTTCTTT. Amino acids: CASSGENTEAFF. The chain combines TRBV5-4 with TRBJ1-1; D might be TRBD1 (5 bases). CDR1 SGHNT and CDR2 YYREEE come from the germline V gene (reference sequence). This CDR3 is 12 amino acids long. V was pared by 7 bases and J by 1 base, with 8 bases between.

V gene TRBV30 combines with J gene TRBJ2-2; maybe TRBD1 (6 bases). CDR1 and CDR2 from the germline V gene are GTSNPN and SVGIG (reference sequence). The CDR3 spans 17 residues. Trimming pared 0 bases from V and 0 bases from J, leaving 14 bases between. In DNA form, the CDR3 reads TGTGCCTGGAGTGTACGGGTCGGGACACCGAACACCGGGGAGCTGTTTTTT. Its translation: CAWSVRVGTPNTGELFF.

This clone appeared once. The rearrangement joins TRBV29-1 to TRBJ2-1; possibly TRBD1 for D (7 bases). The germline V and J ends were trimmed by 3 bases and 3 bases, with 15 bases remaining between them. Germline values: CDR1 SQVTM, CDR2 ANQGSEA. The CDR3 sequence is 15 residues long. The CDR3 spells CSVEGQGGLYNEQFF. The CDR3, as DNA: TGCAGCGTTGAGGGGCAGGGGGGCCTCTACAATGAGCAGTTCTTC.

The rearrangement uses TRBV11-2 and TRBJ2-5; D is ambiguous. The germline V gene encodes CDR1 SGHAT and CDR2 FQNNGV. V lost 6 bases and J lost 2, with 13 bases in between. The CDR3 spans 14 residues. The CDR3, as DNA: TGTGCCAGCAGTCTAAACTTGGGGCAAGAGACCCAGTACTTC. It specifies CASSLNLGQETQYF.

The CDR3 region is CASSPPSTEGVGQPQHF. The CDR3 DNA is TGTGCCAGCTCACCACCTAGTACAGAAGGGGTCGGTCAGCCCCAGCATTTT. This chain connects TRBV18 to TRBJ1-5; D is possibly TRBD1 (5 bases). Between the trimmed V and J ends, which lost 0 bases and 6 bases, there was a span of 18 bases. The CDR3 has 17 residues. Germline CDR1 KGHSH, CDR2 LQKENI.

The chain links TRBV28 to TRBJ1-3; D is perhaps TRBD1 (6 bases). V gave up 6 bases and J gave up 0 bases, with 15 bases separating them. The CDR3 runs to 16 residues. The V gene's germline CDR1 is MDHEN and CDR2 SYDVKM. The chain's CDR3 is CASSWETGRSGNTIYF. CDR3 DNA: TGTGCCAGCAGCTGGGAGACAGGCCGCTCTGGAAACACCATATATTTT.

This clone has a single count. CDR3 DNA: TGTGCCAGCAGCTTAGAGGGGCGGAGAGTGGAGACCCAGTACTTC. Its translation is CASSLEGRRVETQYF. The rearrangement joins TRBV11-2 to TRBJ2-5; D might be TRBD1 (5 bases). Looked up from germline, CDR1 is SGHAT and CDR2 is FQNNGV. The CDR3 loop spans 15 amino acids. V shed 0 bases and J shed 5 bases, with 13 bases lying between them.

This chain joins TRBV13 and TRBJ2-2; the D is unclear. CDR1 is PRHDT, CDR2 FYEKMQ, per germline (reference sequence). This CDR3 has 12 residues. Trimming pared 5 bases from V and 5 bases from J, leaving 6 bases between. DNA for the CDR3: TGTGCCAGCAGCCCTACGACCGGGGAGCTGTTTTTT. This gives the protein CASSPTTGELFF.

This clone was observed once. The chain carries TRBV7-6 and TRBJ2-1; 9 nucleotides match TRBD2. The CDR3 is 14 residues long. Germline lookup yields CDR1 SGHVS and CDR2 FNYEAQ. Trimming at V came to 8 bases and at J to 1 base, leaving 3 bases not matched to a gene. CDR3 region: CASQLAGSYNEQFF. The CDR3 nucleotides are TGTGCCAGCCAACTAGCGGGTTCCTACAATGAGCAGTTCTTC.

The chain uses TRBV27 and TRBJ2-2; the D gene is possibly TRBD1 (5 bases). The germline CDR1 and CDR2 sequences are MNHEY and SMNVEV (reference sequence). The V gene lost 0 bases and the J gene lost 1 base, with 12 bases spanning the gap. This CDR3 has 17 amino acids. CDR3 nucleotides: TGTGCCAGCAGTTTATCGGACACCACCATGAACACCGGGGAGCTGTTTTTT. As protein: CASSLSDTTMNTGELFF.

The V call is TRBV28, the J call TRBJ2-7; possibly TRBD1 or TRBD2 for D (6 bases each). The CDR3 runs to 16 residues. V dropped 3 bases and J dropped 2 bases, with 17 bases sitting between them. In germline, CDR1 is MDHEN, CDR2 SYDVKM. The CDR3 loop is CASSFSGSGAAYEQYF. DNA of the CDR3: TGTGCCAGCAGTTTCAGTGGGTCGGGGGCCGCCTACGAGCAGTACTTC.

V usage is TRBV25-1 and J usage is TRBJ1-2; 8 bases agree with TRBD1. Germline CDR1 MGHDK, CDR2 SYGVNS. The CDR3 extends over 14 amino acids. Germline trimming cut 8 bases from V and 5 bases from J; bases unmatched to any gene: 10. CDR3 bases: TGTGCCAGCCAACAGGGGGGAAGAAATTATGGCTACACCTTC. It yields the protein CASQQGGRNYGYTF.

The genes are TRBV28 and TRBJ2-1; TRBD2 matches 13 bases. This CDR3 is 18 amino acids long. Trimming cost V 5 bases and J 6 bases; bases outside gene matches: 13. The germline V gene encodes CDR1 MDHEN and CDR2 SYDVKM. Here the CDR3 reads CASSPLTLTSGRTNEQFF. For the CDR3, the DNA is TGTGCCAGCAGTCCCCTCACCCTGACTAGCGGGAGGACCAATGAGCAGTTCTTC. Looking up the rest from reference TRBV28 and TRBJ2-1 gives the full variable domain: DVKVTQSSRYLVKRTGEKVFLECVQDMDHENMFWYRQDPGLGLRLIYFSYDVKMKEKGDIPEGYSVSREKKERFSLILESASTNQTSMYLCASSPLTLTSGRTNEQFFGPGTRLTVL.

In its sample, this clone was seen a few times. This rearrangement joins TRBV11-2 to TRBJ1-2; D not resolved. CDR3 length: 14 amino acids. Germline values: CDR1 SGHAT, CDR2 FQNNGV. Deletions cut 0 bases from V and 4 bases from J, with 9 bases between. The CDR3 region has the DNA TGTGCCAGCAGCTTAGACGGCTCTCGCTATGGCTACACCTTC. This sequence encodes CASSLDGSRYGYTF.

V gene TRBV2 combines with J gene TRBJ2-5; possibly TRBD1 or TRBD2 for D (5 bases each). V was cut by 7 bases and J by 1 base, with 19 bases left in between. The CDR3 has 16 amino acids. Germline V gene lookup returns CDR1 SNHLY and CDR2 FYNNEI. DNA for the CDR3: TGTGCCAGCATGGGGAATCGGGACGGATCCCAAGAGACCCAGTACTTC. This encodes CASMGNRDGSQETQYF.